Listed below are T cell receptor beta chains from one sample, sequenced in a study of cytomegalovirus exposure and HLA in healthy donors. The table came from immunoSEQ multiplex PCR; TCRdb's copy has only in-frame clones and leaves some out. The data show over 70,000 clones, with roughly 73% seen just once and roughly 2.6% held by the top ten. Sequencing was done on a sample of PBMCs. Every receptor here comes from a male donor in good health and CMV-seropositive. CDR3s include the opening cysteine and the closing phenylalanine or tryptophan. The order of the fields is V gene, D gene, J gene, clone size, CDR3 protein, CDR3 DNA. A D gene is named only where the DNA matches it firmly. The listing skips clone size in some rows; elsewhere it reads once, few, many or a size class.

TRBV19,-,TRBJ2-1,-,CASSMDSNNEQFF,TGTGCCAGTAGTATGGACAGCAACAATGAGCAGTTCTTC
TRBV19,-,TRBJ2-6,-,CASRETGSGANVLTF,TGTGCCAGTAGGGAAACAGGGTCTGGGGCCAACGTCCTGACTTTC
TRBV5-1,-,TRBJ2-7,once,CASSLSGNIYEQYF,TGCGCCAGCAGCTTGTCGGGAAATATCTACGAGCAGTACTTC
TRBV9,-,TRBJ2-5,once,CASSRGAQTLGTQYF,TGTGCCAGCAGCCGGGGGGCACAGACTTTGGGGACCCAGTACTTC
TRBV9,TRBD2,TRBJ2-1,-,CASSVVGLADHNEQFF,TGTGCCAGCAGCGTAGTGGGACTAGCGGATCACAATGAGCAGTTCTTC
TRBV27,TRBD2,TRBJ2-7,-,CASSVSGAVTYEQYF,TGTGCCAGCAGTGTAAGCGGGGCCGTAACCTACGAGCAGTACTTC
TRBV27,-,TRBJ2-7,-,CASSPRVAYYEQYF,TGTGCCAGCAGTCCCCGAGTTGCATACTACGAGCAGTACTTC
TRBV28,TRBD2,TRBJ2-7,-,CASSSMTSGGPKEQYF,TGTGCCAGCAGTTCTATGACTAGCGGAGGCCCTAAGGAGCAGTACTTC
TRBV28,TRBD1,TRBJ1-2,-,CASSLTGTGGSNYGYTF,TGTGCCAGCAGTTTAACCGGGACAGGGGGCTCGAACTATGGCTACACCTTC
TRBV2,TRBD2,TRBJ2-1,-,CASRDTAISGLPQFF,TGTGCCAGCAGAGATACCGCCATTTCGGGACTACCTCAGTTCTTC
TRBV7-9,TRBD2,TRBJ2-7,-,CASDLAGVSYEQYF,TGTGCCAGCGATCTAGCGGGAGTCTCCTACGAGCAGTACTTC
TRBV29-1,-,TRBJ2-7,-,CSALWSPRYEQYF,TGCAGCGCCCTCTGGTCCCCCCGGTACGAGCAGTACTTC
TRBV28,TRBD2,TRBJ2-4,-,CASSPPLTSGSRGIQYF,TGTGCCAGCAGTCCTCCCCTCACTAGCGGGAGTCGCGGCATTCAGTACTTC
TRBV4-1,-,TRBJ2-1,-,CASSPLLAATLEQFF,TGCGCCAGCAGCCCGCTGTTGGCCGCGACACTTGAGCAGTTCTTC
TRBV4-2,TRBD2,TRBJ2-7,-,CASSLDGLAPQQYF,TGTGCCAGCAGCCTAGACGGACTAGCCCCCCAGCAGTACTTC
TRBV9,-,TRBJ1-3,-,CASSATGSISGNTIYF,TGTGCCAGCAGCGCCACAGGTTCCATCTCTGGAAACACCATATATTTT
TRBV18,-,TRBJ2-7,once,CASSPQGEPTYEQYF,TGTGCCAGCTCACCACAAGGGGAACCCACCTACGAGCAGTACTTC
TRBV28,TRBD1,TRBJ2-1,-,CASSSPESGTGDYNEQFF,TGTGCCAGCAGTTCCCCGGAGTCTGGGACAGGGGATTACAATGAGCAGTTCTTC
TRBV11-2,-,TRBJ2-1,-,CASSPPGYEQFF,TGTGCCAGCAGCCCCCCGGGTTATGAGCAGTTCTTC
TRBV7-2,TRBD2,TRBJ2-2,-,CASSRIAGSTGELFF,TGTGCCAGCAGCCGCATAGCGGGAAGCACCGGGGAGCTGTTTTTT
TRBV19,TRBD1,TRBJ2-7,-,CASSRDSYEQYF,TGTGCCAGTAGCCGGGACAGCTACGAGCAGTACTTC
TRBV2,TRBD1,TRBJ1-1,-,CASSGDRGRTEAFF,TGTGCCAGCAGTGGGGACAGGGGGCGGACTGAAGCTTTCTTT
TRBV25-1,-,TRBJ1-6,-,CASRNRDSPLHF,TGTGCCAGCCGAAACAGGGATTCACCCCTCCACTTT
TRBV2,-,TRBJ1-2,-,CASSEDSYGYTF,TGTGCCAGCAGCGAGGACAGCTATGGCTACACCTTC
TRBV5-1,TRBD1,TRBJ1-1,few,CASSQTGGHTEAFF,TGCGCCAGCAGCCAGACAGGGGGGCACACTGAAGCTTTCTTT
TRBV27,TRBD1,TRBJ1-3,-,CASSLQGTAALGNTIYF,TGTGCCAGCAGTTTACAAGGGACAGCAGCTCTTGGAAACACCATATATTTT
TRBV11-2,-,TRBJ2-3,-,CASSQRVGPRDTQYF,TGTGCCAGCAGCCAGAGAGTGGGGCCTCGGGATACGCAGTATTTT
TRBV5-1,TRBD1,TRBJ2-2,-,CASRTTTGSTGELFF,TGCGCCAGCAGGACCACGACAGGGTCCACCGGGGAGCTGTTTTTT
TRBV5-1,TRBD2,TRBJ2-3,-,CASSLATSGRVSTDTQYF,TGCGCCAGCAGCTTGGCCACTAGCGGGAGGGTCAGCACAGATACGCAGTATTTT
TRBV2,TRBD2,TRBJ2-2,-,CASKAGGPATGELFF,TGTGCCAGCAAAGCGGGAGGGCCTGCCACCGGGGAGCTGTTTTTT
TRBV7-3,-,TRBJ2-7,-,CASSLASHYEQYF,TGTGCCAGCAGCTTGGCTTCGCACTACGAGCAGTACTTC
TRBV9,-,TRBJ2-1,-,CASSVRRGFDEQFF,TGTGCCAGCAGCGTACGAAGGGGTTTCGATGAGCAGTTCTTC
TRBV4-3,-,TRBJ2-1,-,CASSPFPYDNEQFF,TGCGCCAGCAGCCCGTTTCCTTATGACAATGAGCAGTTCTTC
TRBV10-3,-,TRBJ2-2,-,CAIRLDSVGTGELFF,TGTGCCATCAGGCTCGACAGCGTCGGCACCGGGGAGCTGTTTTTT
TRBV7-3,TRBD1,TRBJ1-2,-,CASSPAPGQGSGYTF,TGTGCCAGCAGCCCAGCACCGGGACAGGGGTCTGGCTACACCTTC
TRBV6-6,-,TRBJ1-5,-,CATEIQGGQPQHF,TGTGCCACCGAGATCCAGGGTGGTCAGCCCCAGCATTTT
TRBV25-1,-,TRBJ2-5,-,CASSRPPPGEETQYF,TGTGCCAGCAGTCGACCCCCCCCAGGGGAAGAGACCCAGTACTTC
TRBV27,TRBD2,TRBJ2-3,-,CASSLGGLAVDTQYF,TGTGCCAGCAGTTTAGGGGGACTAGCGGTAGATACGCAGTATTTT
TRBV7-6,-,TRBJ2-3,few,CASSSSEGGTTQYF,TGTGCCAGCAGCTCTAGCGAAGGTGGAACTACGCAGTATTTT
TRBV28,TRBD1,TRBJ2-7,-,CASRGTGLYEQYF,TGTGCCAGTCGCGGGACAGGGCTCTACGAGCAGTACTTC
TRBV6-6,-,TRBJ2-6,few,CASSSPAAGANVLTF,TGTGCCAGCAGTTCCCCGGCGGCAGGGGCCAACGTCCTGACTTTC